This entry lists 14 T cell receptor beta chains sequenced from one sample in a study of T cells expressing NK-cell markers. Using the 5' RACE reads, TCRdb records one entry per CDR3 protein without DNA. This table lists 500,000 to 600,000 distinct CDR3 sequences. Input material: blood T cells: a sorted CD56 or NKG2C T cell subset, CD4+ or CD8+ T cells, or bulk PBMC T cells (not recorded which). Every receptor here comes from a man younger than 35 in good health.

This chain uses TRBV5-1 with TRBJ2-3; checking the TCRdb D call of TRBD2 is not possible without DNA. CDR3 length: 16 residues. CDR1 SGHRS and CDR2 YFSETQ come from the germline V gene. CDR3 in amino acids: CASSWGLAGGGDTQYF. Using reference TRBV5-1 and TRBJ2-3 for the parts outside the CDR3, the full variable domain is KAGVTQTPRYLIKTRGQQVTLSCSPISGHRSVSWYQQTPGQGLQFLFEYFSETQRNKGNFPGRFSGRQFSNSRSEMNVSTLELGDSALYLCASSWGLAGGGDTQYFGPGTRLTVL.

J is TRBJ2-2 and V is TRBV6-1; TCRdb selects TRBD1, and the lack of DNA leaves this call unchecked. Germline V CDR1 and CDR2: MNHNS, SASEGT. The CDR3 loop spans 16 amino acids. CDR3 amino acids: CASSRRQGENTGELFF.

This chain links TRBV24-1 with TRBJ2-2. The CDR3 extends over 13 amino acids. Germline V gene lookup returns CDR1 KGHDR and CDR2 SFDVKD. The CDR3 spells CATSDPTAGELFF.

The chain recombines TRBV12-3 or TRBV12-4 with TRBJ2-1; TCRdb gives TRBD2 as the D gene, but with no DNA this cannot be confirmed. The CDR3 totals 16 residues. The CDR3 region is CASIIRAGSLYNEQFF.

The chain links TRBV4-3 to TRBJ1-2; with no DNA, the TCRdb D assignment of TRBD1 cannot be verified. Germline V CDR1 and CDR2: LGHNA, YSLEER. This CDR3 is built from 14 residues. CDR3 region: CASSQDSGPYGYTF.

V gene TRBV5-1 combines with J gene TRBJ2-5; there is no DNA to check the TCRdb D call of TRBD1. The CDR3 sequence is 13 residues long. Germline CDR1 SGHRS, CDR2 YFSETQ. The CDR3 is CASNRQGAGTQYF.

CDR3 in amino acids: CASSDRDRGDYEQYF. The chain employs TRBV28 and TRBJ2-7; TCRdb reports TRBD1, a call that lacks DNA to check it against. The CDR3 has 15 residues. The germline gives CDR1 MDHEN, CDR2 SYDVKM.

The V call is TRBV20-1, the J call TRBJ1-1. The CDR3 spans 12 residues. Per germline, CDR1 DFQATT and CDR2 SNEGSKA (reference sequence). This CDR3 is CSARLTGPQSFF.

This chain connects TRBV12-3 or TRBV12-4 to TRBJ2-5; TCRdb calls TRBD2, which cannot be checked without DNA. The CDR3 totals 15 residues. CDR3 sequence reads: CASSFIATLPETQYF.

The chain couples TRBV6-1 to TRBJ1-2. Germline V gene lookup returns CDR1 MNHNS and CDR2 SASEGT. The CDR3 totals 13 residues. This chain's CDR3 is CASRNQRGSGYTF.

The chain joins TRBV20-1 to TRBJ2-2; TCRdb proposes TRBD2, but this gene call is untestable without DNA. The V gene's germline CDR1 is DFQATT and CDR2 SNEGSKA (reference sequence). The CDR3 length is 16 residues. The CDR3 sequence: CSARTSGPHRTGELFF.

This chain links TRBV2 with TRBJ2-3. The germline gives CDR1 SNHLY, CDR2 FYNNEI. This CDR3 has 12 residues. CDR3 region: CASRQTSDTQYF.

The V call is TRBV11-3, the J call TRBJ2-1; lacking DNA, the TRBD1 call made by TCRdb goes unchecked. This CDR3 has 16 amino acids. The germline gives CDR1 SGHNT, CDR2 YENEEA. The CDR3: CASSSRDRGLYNEQFF.

This rearrangement joins TRBV29-1 to TRBJ1-2; the D gene TCRdb calls, TRBD1, cannot be checked with no DNA. The CDR3 runs to 12 residues. CDR1 and CDR2 from the germline V gene are SQVTM and ANQGSEA. Here the CDR3 reads CSVAAGHYGYTF. The whole variable domain, filled in from reference TRBV29-1 and TRBJ1-2, reads SAVISQKPSRDICQRGTSLTIQCQVDSQVTMMFWYRQQPGQSLTLIATANQGSEATYESGFVIDKFPISRPNLTFSTLTVSNMSPEDSSIYLCSVAAGHYGYTFGSGTRLTVV.